This TCR beta chain was captured by sequencing in a study of blood T cells in healthy people across ages. Whole-study findings and limits: Unsorted PBMC material precluded a definitive naive versus antigen-experienced comparison. Researchers deemed the diversity estimates from one million T cells underestimates. Changes seen in expanded clonotypes were possibly confounded by donor CMV status left unknown.

V trimming: 4 bases; J trimming: 0 bases; junction bases outside the gene matches: 7. The CDR3 consists of 16 residues. Looked up from germline, CDR1 is DFQATT and CDR2 is SNEGSKA (reference sequence). For this clonotype: Its specificity is unknown.

A second roughly 7 to 11 cycle PCR used barcoded and J-beta primers. One entry per CDR3 protein, called by TCRdb with MiXCR from the 5' RACE reads. The sample lists 650,000 to 800,000 distinct CDR3 sequences; under 45% were seen once. The specimen was blood. This sequence originates from a man aged 55 to 70 in good health. This sequence joins TRBV20-1 and TRBJ2-1; TRBD2 matches 9 bases. CDR3 residues: CSAKGSGGLSYNEQFF. The CDR3 bases are TGCAGTGCTAAAGGTAGCGGGGGCCTCTCCTACAATGAGCAGTTCTTC.